This paragraph covers one TCR beta chain sequence. This CDR3 has 17 residues. The germline CDR1 and CDR2 sequences are LNHDA and SQIVND (reference sequence). V was clipped by 5 bases and J by 0 bases, with 14 bases between them. The sample is drawn from a study of blood T cell repertoires in COVID-19. Study in general: COVID-19 samples, acute and convalescent, were from the United States, Italy and Spain. PBMCs, B-cell-depleted T cells, or T cells provided the cDNA or gDNA that made up the material.

How the authors handled the data: The assay estimated nucleated cells by amplifying reference gene primers. The data were produced by immunoSEQ multiplex PCR, yet TCRdb's version contains in-frame clones alone and is incomplete. That table supplies the V and J calls and clone size; D and trimming were determined from the DNA. The sample has roughly 230,000 clones, around four fifths seen once; the top ten hold about 6.3%. The sample comprised peripheral blood. The chain employs TRBV19 and TRBJ2-6; D may be TRBD1 (5 bases). This receptor was identified in a woman aged 55-69 years with active or convalescent COVID-19. The CDR3 sequence: CASSVDSPSSGANVLTF. In nucleotides, the CDR3 is TGTGCCAGTAGTGTTGACAGCCCGAGCTCTGGGGCCAACGTCCTGACTTTC.